Listed here are 32 T cell receptor beta chains from one sample, sequenced in a study of chemoradiotherapy in HPV16-positive cancers. The assay was immunoSEQ multiplex PCR, and TCRdb's table has in-frame clones only and misses some. The repertoire consists of approximately 23,000 clones, with 73% occurring once and the leading ten covering 2.6%. Collection took place from a patient who underwent chemoradiotherapy. The receptors were sampled from a human donor with HPV-associated anogenital cancer.

V and J are TRBV7-9 and TRBJ2-1; TRBD1 is a possible D gene (6 bases). CDR1 and CDR2 (germline): SEHNR, FQNEAQ (reference sequence). Between the trimmed V and J ends, which lost 3 bases and 8 bases, there was a span of 14 bases. This CDR3 is built from 14 residues. The CDR3 nucleotides are TGTGCCAGCAGCTTTTTTAATCAGGGGTATGAGCAGTTCTTC. Protein sequence: CASSFFNQGYEQFF.

V is TRBV19 and J is TRBJ1-2; 11 bases match TRBD1. The CDR3 covers 15 residues. J was trimmed by 4 bases and V by 3 bases; bases with no gene match: 4. Germline V gene sequence: CDR1 LNHDA, CDR2 SQIVND (reference sequence). CDR3: CASSIKGTGGYGYTF. The DNA for the CDR3 is TGTGCCAGTAGTATTAAGGGGACAGGGGGCTATGGCTACACCTTC. The full variable domain, completed using reference TRBV19 and TRBJ1-2, is DGGITQSPKYLFRKEGQNVTLSCEQNLNHDAMYWYRQDPGQGLRLIYYSQIVNDFQKGDIAEGYSVSREKKESFPLTVTSAQKNPTAFYLCASSIKGTGGYGYTFGSGTRLTVV.

This clone has only a few counts. The V gene is TRBV5-4, the J gene TRBJ1-2, with 8 bases lining up with TRBD1. Looked up from germline, CDR1 is SGHNT and CDR2 is YYREEE (reference sequence). V dropped 0 bases and J dropped 2; count of bases not matched to a gene: 0. This CDR3 has 14 amino acids. The CDR3 DNA sequence: TGTGCCAGCAGCTTGGGGGACAGGAACTATGGCTACACCTTC. Translated, it gives CASSLGDRNYGYTF.

V usage is TRBV4-1 and J usage is TRBJ1-6; a possible D gene is TRBD1 (5 bases). The germline CDR1 and CDR2 sequences are MGHRA and YSYEKL. The V end was cut by 3 bases, the J end by 7 bases, with 16 bases between. The CDR3 has 16 amino acids. CDR3 amino acids: CASSQGVRLSNSPLHF. CDR3 DNA: TGCGCCAGCAGCCAGGGGGTTCGCCTCTCGAATTCACCCCTCCACTTT.

V gene TRBV5-1 combines with J gene TRBJ1-5; D is possibly TRBD1 (6 bases). V was trimmed by 0 bases and J by 3 bases, leaving 10 bases between them. CDR3 length: 15 amino acids. The V gene's germline CDR1 is SGHRS and CDR2 YFSETQ. As DNA, the CDR3 is TGCGCCAGCAGCTTGGAAACAGGGTTCAATCAGCCCCAGCATTTT. This translates into CASSLETGFNQPQHF.

This chain links TRBV11-2 with TRBJ2-2; D gene uncertain. CDR3 size: 16 residues. Germline values: CDR1 SGHAT, CDR2 FQNNGV. Between the trimmed V and J ends, which lost 2 bases and 0 bases, there was a span of 10 bases. The CDR3 sequence: CASSLTQKSNTGELFF. As DNA, the CDR3 is TGTGCCAGCAGCTTAACACAGAAGTCGAACACCGGGGAGCTGTTTTTT.

This clone occurred a few times. The genes are TRBV6-1 and TRBJ2-1; the D is unclear. The CDR3 loop spans 11 amino acids. CDR1 and CDR2 from the germline V gene are MNHNS and SASEGT. Trimming shortened V by 5 bases and J by 10 bases, and 9 bases separated the two germline ends. The CDR3 spells CASSPKIEQFF. CDR3 bases: TGTGCCAGCAGTCCTAAGATCGAGCAGTTCTTC.

This chain links TRBV7-2 with TRBJ2-7; 10 bases are shared with TRBD2. V gave up 2 bases and J gave up 0 bases; unmatched junction bases: 13. This CDR3 region has 19 residues. In germline, CDR1 is SGHTA, CDR2 FQGNSA. The CDR3 DNA reads as TGTGCCAGCAGCTTAAGAATCCCAGCGGGGGGGTCCTACTCCTACGAGCAGTACTTC. It codes for CASSLRIPAGGSYSYEQYF.

The chain combines TRBV28 with TRBJ2-1, with D perhaps matching TRBD1 or TRBD2 (7 bases each). The ends were cut back, 7 bases at V and 14 bases at J, with 18 bases in the middle. The V gene's germline CDR1 is MDHEN and CDR2 SYDVKM. This CDR3 contains 12 residues. CDR3 nucleotide sequence: TGTGCCAGCAACTTCCAGGGGGGGAGGGAGTTCTTC. Protein sequence: CASNFQGGREFF.

The chain combines TRBV27 with TRBJ2-6; no definite D call. CDR3 length: 13 amino acids. The germline V and J ends were trimmed by 6 bases and 3 bases, with 6 bases remaining between them. Germline V gene sequence: CDR1 MNHEY, CDR2 SMNVEV (reference sequence). The CDR3 here is CASRSFGANVLTF. CDR3 DNA: TGTGCCAGCAGGTCGTTTGGGGCCAACGTCCTGACTTTC.

The chain uses TRBV6-5 and TRBJ2-5; D uncertain. The CDR3 has 15 amino acids. Trimming pared 5 bases from V and 1 base from J, leaving 14 bases between. Germline CDR1 reads MNHEY; CDR2 reads SVGAGI. The CDR3 sequence is CASSLLGGPQETQYF. The DNA for the CDR3 is TGTGCCAGCAGTCTCCTCGGCGGTCCCCAAGAGACCCAGTACTTC.

This clone has more than one count but fewer than ten. The gene calls are TRBV2 and TRBJ1-5; D gene ambiguous. This CDR3 spans 13 amino acids. The V gene's germline CDR1 is SNHLY and CDR2 FYNNEI. Trimming stripped 7 bases from V and 7 bases from J, with 14 bases between. The CDR3 loop is CASNAVVGQPQHF. CDR3 nucleotides: TGTGCCAGCAATGCAGTCGTGGGCCAGCCCCAGCATTTT.

The rearrangement uses TRBV5-1 and TRBJ1-4; 7 bases fit TRBD1. The germline CDR1 and CDR2 sequences are SGHRS and YFSETQ. V lost 1 base, J lost 0 bases, and 3 bases stayed unmatched. CDR3 length: 16 amino acids. CDR3 protein: CASSLYGTATNEKLFF. Here the CDR3 DNA reads TGCGCCAGCAGCTTGTATGGGACAGCAACTAATGAAAAACTGTTTTTT.

This chain uses TRBV7-2 with TRBJ2-1; tentatively, D is TRBD2 (5 bases). The V and J ends lost 0 bases and 2 bases respectively, with 11 bases between them. The CDR3 length is 16 residues. Germline CDR1 SGHTA, CDR2 FQGNSA. CDR3 bases: TGTGCCAGCAGCTTAGCGTTCAGCGGCACCTACAATGAGCAGTTCTTC. Its translation is CASSLAFSGTYNEQFF.

The chain couples TRBV7-2 to TRBJ2-1; 10 nucleotides match TRBD1. This CDR3 spans 16 amino acids. In germline, CDR1 is SGHTA, CDR2 FQGNSA. V shed 4 bases, J shed 7 bases, and the junction held 10 bases outside the gene matches. CDR3 residues: CASSWAGTGALNEQFF. CDR3 in DNA: TGTGCCAGCAGCTGGGCCGGGACAGGGGCTTTAAATGAGCAGTTCTTC.

This clone was seen more than once but under ten times. The chain links TRBV11-3 to TRBJ2-1; 11 bases fit TRBD2. The CDR3 has 17 amino acids. Per germline, CDR1 SGHNT and CDR2 YENEEA. V gave up 5 bases and J gave up 8 bases; unmatched junction bases: 14. The chain's CDR3 is CASSGGGLAGGKHEQFF. CDR3 DNA: TGTGCCAGCAGCGGAGGGGGTTTAGCGGGAGGGAAACATGAGCAGTTCTTC.

The V gene is TRBV29-1, the J gene TRBJ2-2, with 7 positions matching TRBD2. The CDR3 contains 12 residues. CDR1 is SQVTM, CDR2 ANQGSEA, per germline. J lost 5 bases, V lost 5 bases, and 2 bases had no gene match. CDR3 DNA: TGCAGCGTTATGGGACTAACCGGGGAGCTGTTTTTT. This encodes CSVMGLTGELFF.

The V gene is TRBV7-9, the J gene TRBJ1-4, with D possibly TRBD1 on 5 matching bases. Per the germline V gene, CDR1 is SEHNR and CDR2 is FQNEAQ (reference sequence). There are 15 residues in the CDR3. Trimming removed 5 bases from V and 4 bases from J, with 14 bases in between. Written as DNA, the CDR3 is TGTGCCAGCAGCCCCAGCGAGGGGTTTAATGAAAAACTGTTTTTT. This gives the protein CASSPSEGFNEKLFF.

CDR3 protein: CASSVSGAQPQHF. CDR3 bases: TGTGCCAGCAGCGTGAGTGGGGCTCAGCCCCAGCATTTT. The gene calls are TRBV7-9 and TRBJ1-5; TRBD1 is a possible D gene (5 bases). The CDR3 length is 13 residues. Germline-derived CDR1 and CDR2 are SEHNR and FQNEAQ (reference sequence). V gave up 5 bases and J gave up 6 bases, with 11 bases separating them.

The chain joins TRBV30 to TRBJ1-5, with D tentatively TRBD1 (5 bases). The CDR3 has 14 residues. Germline lookup yields CDR1 GTSNPN and CDR2 SVGIG (reference sequence). The V gene lost 0 bases and the J gene lost 7 bases, with 13 bases spanning the gap. As DNA, the CDR3 is TGTGCCTGGAGTGTACCAGGGTCAGGCCAGCCCCAGCATTTT. It codes for CAWSVPGSGQPQHF.

The chain is built from TRBV19 and TRBJ2-1, with D unresolved. The germline V and J ends were trimmed by 9 bases and 1 base, with 7 bases remaining between them. The CDR3 spans 12 residues. Looked up from germline, CDR1 is LNHDA and CDR2 is SQIVND (reference sequence). Here the CDR3 reads CASGVSYNEQFF. The CDR3 DNA sequence: TGTGCCAGCGGAGTGTCCTACAATGAGCAGTTCTTC. Variable domain in full (rest from reference TRBV19 and TRBJ2-1): DGGITQSPKYLFRKEGQNVTLSCEQNLNHDAMYWYRQDPGQGLRLIYYSQIVNDFQKGDIAEGYSVSREKKESFPLTVTSAQKNPTAFYLCASGVSYNEQFFGPGTRLTVL.

This chain uses TRBV27 with TRBJ2-2, with D possibly being TRBD1 (6 bases). Trimming shortened V by 5 bases and J by 0 bases, and 13 bases separated the two germline ends. This CDR3 spans 16 amino acids. The germline CDR1 and CDR2 sequences are MNHEY and SMNVEV (reference sequence). The CDR3 spells CASSTDRISNTGELFF. In nucleotides, the CDR3 is TGTGCCAGCAGTACCGACAGGATATCGAACACCGGGGAGCTGTTTTTT.

The chain combines TRBV6-1 with TRBJ2-5; weak D call: TRBD1 (5 bases). CDR3 length equals 13 residues. V was shortened by 9 bases and J by 1 base, with 12 bases between the two germline ends. Germline V CDR1 and CDR2: MNHNS, SASEGT. As DNA, the CDR3 is TGTGCCAGTTCTACAGGTAGCCAAGAGACCCAGTACTTC. Its translation: CASSTGSQETQYF.

The chain couples TRBV30 to TRBJ1-1; D gene uncertain. Germline V gene sequence: CDR1 GTSNPN, CDR2 SVGIG (reference sequence). The CDR3 has 15 residues. The V end lost 1 base, the J end lost 5 bases, and 17 bases lay between the germline ends. CDR3 coding DNA: TGTGCCTGGAGTGCGGGTCGGCGGGGTTGGACTGAAGCTTTCTTT. It yields the protein CAWSAGRRGWTEAFF.

The chain uses TRBV19 and TRBJ1-2; 9 bases line up with TRBD1. The V segment lost 6 bases and the J segment 7 bases; nucleotides outside the gene matches: 21. The V gene's germline CDR1 is LNHDA and CDR2 SQIVND (reference sequence). This CDR3 is built from 18 residues. DNA for the CDR3: TGTGCCAGTAGAACTCGCCTCGGCCCGGGACAGGGAGTCGGTGGCTACACCTTC. This gives the protein CASRTRLGPGQGVGGYTF.

The rearrangement uses TRBV5-1 and TRBJ1-1; 8 nucleotides align to TRBD1. This CDR3 contains 14 residues. Trimming removed 4 bases from V and 4 bases from J; junction bases left unmatched: 6. Looked up from germline, CDR1 is SGHRS and CDR2 is YFSETQ. Here the CDR3 reads CASSDTGGTTEAFF. DNA for the CDR3: TGCGCCAGCAGCGACACAGGGGGGACCACTGAAGCTTTCTTT. The variable domain in full, with the rest retrieved from reference TRBV5-1 and TRBJ1-1, is KAGVTQTPRYLIKTRGQQVTLSCSPISGHRSVSWYQQTPGQGLQFLFEYFSETQRNKGNFPGRFSGRQFSNSRSEMNVSTLELGDSALYLCASSDTGGTTEAFFGQGTRLTVV.

The chain combines TRBV7-9 with TRBJ1-1; D unclear. Per the germline V gene, CDR1 is SEHNR and CDR2 is FQNEAQ (reference sequence). Trimming stripped 8 bases from V and 4 bases from J, with 20 bases between. The CDR3 covers 15 residues. In DNA, the CDR3 is TGTGCCAGCTCAATTTACCCAGGACTTCCCACTGAAGCTTTCTTT. The encoded protein is CASSIYPGLPTEAFF.

The chain recombines TRBV18 with TRBJ1-6, with 8 bases fitting TRBD1. V was pared by 2 bases and J by 8 bases, with 11 bases of the junction left unmatched. Germline V lookup: CDR1 KGHSH, CDR2 LQKENI. The length of the CDR3 is 17 residues. CDR3 sequence (DNA): TGTGCCAGCTCACCAATCGGGACAGGAAGAGGGGATTCACCCCTCCACTTT. Its protein product is CASSPIGTGRGDSPLHF.

This clone was found a few times. The chain couples TRBV10-1 to TRBJ1-1; TRBD1 might be the D (5 bases). Trimming stripped 0 bases from V and 3 bases from J, with 8 bases between. Germline V gene data show CDR1 as WNHNN and CDR2 as SYGVQD (reference sequence). CDR3 size: 14 residues. DNA of the CDR3: TGCGCCAGCAGTGAGTCGGGCAGGGACACTGAAGCTTTCTTT. It is translated as CASSESGRDTEAFF.

The rearrangement uses TRBV5-1 and TRBJ1-4; D ambiguous. Trimming removed 5 bases at V and 7 bases at J, with 24 bases between. Per germline, CDR1 SGHRS and CDR2 YFSETQ. The CDR3 is 17 residues long. The CDR3 loop reads CASSFSPPGARREKLFF. Written as DNA, the CDR3 is TGCGCCAGCAGTTTTTCCCCACCGGGAGCTAGGCGTGAAAAACTGTTTTTT. The full variable domain, rest sourced from reference TRBV5-1 and TRBJ1-4, is KAGVTQTPRYLIKTRGQQVTLSCSPISGHRSVSWYQQTPGQGLQFLFEYFSETQRNKGNFPGRFSGRQFSNSRSEMNVSTLELGDSALYLCASSFSPPGARREKLFFGSGTQLSVL.

V and J are TRBV29-1 and TRBJ2-1; 7 bases are shared with TRBD2. Germline-derived CDR1 and CDR2 are SQVTM and ANQGSEA. The CDR3 is made up of 11 amino acids. The junction had 2 bases not matched to a gene; V was cut back by 8 bases and J by 4 bases. CDR3: CSTGGYNEQFF. In DNA, the CDR3 is TGCAGCACGGGAGGTTACAATGAGCAGTTCTTC.

The rearrangement links TRBV11-2 to TRBJ2-3; 7 positions match TRBD1. V trimming: 6 bases; J trimming: 2 bases; junction bases outside the gene matches: 11. Germline loops: CDR1 SGHAT, CDR2 FQNNGV. There are 16 residues in the CDR3. The CDR3 nucleotides read TGTGCCAGCAGTCCCGGACGGGACAGATCCACAGATACGCAGTATTTT. Translating gives CASSPGRDRSTDTQYF.